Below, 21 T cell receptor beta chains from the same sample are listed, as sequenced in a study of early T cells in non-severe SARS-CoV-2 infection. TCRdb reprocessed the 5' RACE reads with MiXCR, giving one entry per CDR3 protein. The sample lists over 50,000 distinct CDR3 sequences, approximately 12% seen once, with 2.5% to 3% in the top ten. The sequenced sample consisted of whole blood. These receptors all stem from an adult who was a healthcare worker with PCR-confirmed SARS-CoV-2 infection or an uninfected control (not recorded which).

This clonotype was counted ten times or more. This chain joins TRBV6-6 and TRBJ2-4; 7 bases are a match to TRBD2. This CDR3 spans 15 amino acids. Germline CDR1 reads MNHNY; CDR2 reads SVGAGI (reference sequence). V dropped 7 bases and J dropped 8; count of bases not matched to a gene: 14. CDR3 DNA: TGTGCCAGCAAAATAGCCAGGGAGGGCTTGGACATTCAGTACTTC. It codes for CASKIAREGLDIQYF.

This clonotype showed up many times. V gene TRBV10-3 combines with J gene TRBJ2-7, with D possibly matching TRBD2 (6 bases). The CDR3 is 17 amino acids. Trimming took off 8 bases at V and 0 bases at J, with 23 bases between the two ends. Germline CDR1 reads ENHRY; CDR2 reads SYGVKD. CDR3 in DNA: TGTGCCATCGGCGGGATGGATAGCGGAAAAAGCTCCTACGAGCAGTACTTC. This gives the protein CAIGGMDSGKSSYEQYF.

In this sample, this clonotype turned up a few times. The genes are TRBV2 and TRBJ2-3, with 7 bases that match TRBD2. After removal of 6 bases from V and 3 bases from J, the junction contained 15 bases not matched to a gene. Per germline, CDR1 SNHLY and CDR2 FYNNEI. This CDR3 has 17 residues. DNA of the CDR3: TGTGCCAGCAGACCACTTCCCTATCGGGGGGAGACAGATACGCAGTATTTT. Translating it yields CASRPLPYRGETDTQYF. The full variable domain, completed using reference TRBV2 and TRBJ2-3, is EPEVTQTPSHQVTQMGQEVILRCVPISNHLYFYWYRQILGQKVEFLVSFYNNEISEKSEIFDDQFSVERPDGSNFTLKIRSTKLEDSAMYFCASRPLPYRGETDTQYFGPGTRLTVL.

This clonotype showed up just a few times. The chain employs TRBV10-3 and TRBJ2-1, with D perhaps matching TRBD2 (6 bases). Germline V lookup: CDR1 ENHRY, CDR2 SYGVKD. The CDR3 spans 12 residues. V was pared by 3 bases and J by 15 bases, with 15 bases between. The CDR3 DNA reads TGTGCCATCAGTGACCAGACTAGTCCTCCGTTCTTC. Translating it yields CAISDQTSPPFF.

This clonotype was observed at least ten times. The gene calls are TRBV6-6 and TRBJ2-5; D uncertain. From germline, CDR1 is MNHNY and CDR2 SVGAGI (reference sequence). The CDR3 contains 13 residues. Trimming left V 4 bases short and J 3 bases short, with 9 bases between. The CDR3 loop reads CASSSLGKETQYF. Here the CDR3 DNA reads TGTGCCAGCAGTTCCCTAGGCAAAGAGACCCAGTACTTC.

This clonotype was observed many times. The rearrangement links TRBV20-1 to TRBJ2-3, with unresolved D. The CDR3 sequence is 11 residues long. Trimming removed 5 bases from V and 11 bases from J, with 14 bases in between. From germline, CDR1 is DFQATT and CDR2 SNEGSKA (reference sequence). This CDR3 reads CSAPKAPQQYF. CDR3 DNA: TGCAGTGCTCCGAAGGCTCCGCAGCAGTATTTT.

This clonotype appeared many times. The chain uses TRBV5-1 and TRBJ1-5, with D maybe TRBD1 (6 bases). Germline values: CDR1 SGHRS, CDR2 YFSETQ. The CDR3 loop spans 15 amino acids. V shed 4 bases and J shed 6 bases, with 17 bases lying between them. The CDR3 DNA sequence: TGCGCCAGCAGCCCGGGACTCGGAGGGGGTCAGCCCCAGCATTTT. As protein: CASSPGLGGGQPQHF.

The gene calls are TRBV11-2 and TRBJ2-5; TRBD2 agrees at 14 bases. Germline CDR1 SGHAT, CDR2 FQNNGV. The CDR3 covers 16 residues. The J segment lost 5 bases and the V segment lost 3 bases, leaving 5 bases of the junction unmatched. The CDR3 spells CASSLGLAGEGETQYF. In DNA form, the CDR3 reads TGTGCCAGCAGCTTGGGACTAGCGGGAGAGGGGGAGACCCAGTACTTC.

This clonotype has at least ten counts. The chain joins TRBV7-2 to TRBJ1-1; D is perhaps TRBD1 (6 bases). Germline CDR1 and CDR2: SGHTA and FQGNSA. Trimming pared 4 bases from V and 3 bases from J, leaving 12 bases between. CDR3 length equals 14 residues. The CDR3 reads CASSYGQYDTEAFF. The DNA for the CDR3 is TGTGCCAGCAGCTACGGACAGTACGACACTGAAGCTTTCTTT.

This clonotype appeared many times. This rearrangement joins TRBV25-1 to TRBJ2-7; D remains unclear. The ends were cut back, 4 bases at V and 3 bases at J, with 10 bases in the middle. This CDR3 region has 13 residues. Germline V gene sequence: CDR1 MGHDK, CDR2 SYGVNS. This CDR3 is CASSVDLLYEQYF. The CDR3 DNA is TGTGCCAGCAGTGTTGACCTCCTCTACGAGCAGTACTTC.

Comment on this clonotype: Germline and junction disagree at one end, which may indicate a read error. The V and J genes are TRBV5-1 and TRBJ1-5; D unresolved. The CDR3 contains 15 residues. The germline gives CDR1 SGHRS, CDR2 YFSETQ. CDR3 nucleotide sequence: TGCGTCAGCAGCTTGAGGCCCGGGAGTTATCAGCCCCAGCATTTT. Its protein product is CVSSLRPGSYQPQHF.

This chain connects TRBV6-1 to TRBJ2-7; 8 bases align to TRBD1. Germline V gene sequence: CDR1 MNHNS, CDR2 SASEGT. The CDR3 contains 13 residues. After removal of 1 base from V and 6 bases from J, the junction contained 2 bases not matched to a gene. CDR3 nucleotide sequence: TGTGCCAGCAGTGAAGGGACAGGGTCCGAGCAGTACTTC. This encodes CASSEGTGSEQYF.

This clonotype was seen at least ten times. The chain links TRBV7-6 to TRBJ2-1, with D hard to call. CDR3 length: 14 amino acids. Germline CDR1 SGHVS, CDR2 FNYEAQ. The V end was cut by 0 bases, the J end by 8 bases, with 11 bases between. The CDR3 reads CASSLAGSTDEQFF. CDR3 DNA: TGTGCCAGCAGCTTAGCGGGAAGTACCGATGAGCAGTTCTTC.

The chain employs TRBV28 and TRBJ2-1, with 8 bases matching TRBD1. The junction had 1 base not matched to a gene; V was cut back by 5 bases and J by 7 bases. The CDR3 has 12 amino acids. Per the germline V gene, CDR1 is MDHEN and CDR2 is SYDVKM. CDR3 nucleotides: TGTGCCAGCAGTACAGGGGGGAATGAGCAGTTCTTC. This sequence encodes CASSTGGNEQFF.

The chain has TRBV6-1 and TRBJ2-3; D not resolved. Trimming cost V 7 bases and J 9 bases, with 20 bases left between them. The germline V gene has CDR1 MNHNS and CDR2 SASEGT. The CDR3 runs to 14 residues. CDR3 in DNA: TGTGCCAGCACCTGGAACGGGTTGGAAGCGACGCAGTATTTT. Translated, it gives CASTWNGLEATQYF.

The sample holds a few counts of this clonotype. CDR3 loop: CASSLGGSGELFF. The CDR3 nucleotides are TGTGCCAGCAGCTTAGGAGGAAGCGGGGAGCTGTTTTTT. The V call is TRBV11-2, the J call TRBJ2-2; D gene uncertain. CDR3 size: 13 residues. Per the germline V gene, CDR1 is SGHAT and CDR2 is FQNNGV. Trimming pared 1 base from V and 7 bases from J, leaving 7 bases between.

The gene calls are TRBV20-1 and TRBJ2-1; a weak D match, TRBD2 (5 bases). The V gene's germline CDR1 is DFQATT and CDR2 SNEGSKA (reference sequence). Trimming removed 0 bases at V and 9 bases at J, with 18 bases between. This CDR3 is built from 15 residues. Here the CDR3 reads CSAREGLSVGREQFF. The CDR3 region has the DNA TGCAGTGCTAGAGAGGGCCTTAGCGTGGGTCGTGAGCAGTTCTTC.

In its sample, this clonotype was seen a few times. In nucleotides, the CDR3 is TGCAGCGTTGGCGTCCCCGGGACAGGTGGTGAAAAACTGTTTTTT. It yields the protein CSVGVPGTGGEKLFF. The J gene is TRBJ1-4, the V gene TRBV29-1; 8 bases match TRBD1. The V gene end was trimmed by 4 bases and the J gene end by 7 bases; junction bases not matched to a gene: 11. Per the germline V gene, CDR1 is SQVTM and CDR2 is ANQGSEA. This CDR3 comprises 15 residues.

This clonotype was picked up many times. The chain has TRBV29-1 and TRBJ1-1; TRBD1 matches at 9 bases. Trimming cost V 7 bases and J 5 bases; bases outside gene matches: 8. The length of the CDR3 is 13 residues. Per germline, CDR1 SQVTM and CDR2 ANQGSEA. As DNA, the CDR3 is TGCAGCGCGCCGGGACAGGGAGTGACTGAAGCTTTCTTT. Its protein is CSAPGQGVTEAFF. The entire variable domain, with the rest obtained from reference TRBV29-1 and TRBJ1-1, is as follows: SAVISQKPSRDICQRGTSLTIQCQVDSQVTMMFWYRQQPGQSLTLIATANQGSEATYESGFVIDKFPISRPNLTFSTLTVSNMSPEDSSIYLCSAPGQGVTEAFFGQGTRLTVV.

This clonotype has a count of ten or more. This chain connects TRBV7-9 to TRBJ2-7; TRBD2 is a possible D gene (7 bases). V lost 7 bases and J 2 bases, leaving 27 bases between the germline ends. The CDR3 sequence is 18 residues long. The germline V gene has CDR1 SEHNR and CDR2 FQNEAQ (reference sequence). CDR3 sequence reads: CASTSLGGGLSLPYEQYF. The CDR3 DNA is TGTGCCAGCACCTCCTTGGGCGGGGGCCTTTCCCTCCCCTACGAGCAGTACTTC.

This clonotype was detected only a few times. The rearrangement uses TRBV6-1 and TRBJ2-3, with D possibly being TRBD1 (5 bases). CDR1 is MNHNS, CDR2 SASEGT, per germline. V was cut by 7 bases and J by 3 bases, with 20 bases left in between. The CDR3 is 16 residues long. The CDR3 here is CASTPQGMGGTDTQYF. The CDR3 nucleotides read TGTGCCAGCACACCCCAGGGAATGGGTGGTACAGATACGCAGTATTTT.